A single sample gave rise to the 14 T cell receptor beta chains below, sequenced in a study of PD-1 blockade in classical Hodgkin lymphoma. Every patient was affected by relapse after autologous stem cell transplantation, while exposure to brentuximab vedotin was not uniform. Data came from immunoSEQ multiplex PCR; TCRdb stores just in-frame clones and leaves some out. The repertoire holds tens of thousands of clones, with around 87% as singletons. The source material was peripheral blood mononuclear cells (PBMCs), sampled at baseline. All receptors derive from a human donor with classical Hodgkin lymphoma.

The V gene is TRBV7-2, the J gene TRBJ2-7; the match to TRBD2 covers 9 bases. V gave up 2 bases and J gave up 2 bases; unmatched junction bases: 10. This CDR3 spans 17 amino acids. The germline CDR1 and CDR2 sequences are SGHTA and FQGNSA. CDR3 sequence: CASSLMASGVLTYEQYF. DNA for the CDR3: TGTGCCAGCAGCTTAATGGCTAGCGGGGTGCTCACCTACGAGCAGTACTTC. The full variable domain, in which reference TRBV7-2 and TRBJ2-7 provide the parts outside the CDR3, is GAGVSQSPSNKVTEKGKDVELRCDPISGHTALYWYRQSLGQGLEFLIYFQGNSAPDKSGLPSDRFSAERTGGSVSTLTIQRTQQEDSAVYLCASSLMASGVLTYEQYFGPGTRLTVT.

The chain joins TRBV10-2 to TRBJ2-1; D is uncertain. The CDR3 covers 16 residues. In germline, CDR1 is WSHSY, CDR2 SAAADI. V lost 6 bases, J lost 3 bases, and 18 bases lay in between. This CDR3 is CASSQDTAAIYNEQFF. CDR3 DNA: TGCGCCAGCAGCCAAGACACCGCCGCCATCTACAATGAGCAGTTCTTC.

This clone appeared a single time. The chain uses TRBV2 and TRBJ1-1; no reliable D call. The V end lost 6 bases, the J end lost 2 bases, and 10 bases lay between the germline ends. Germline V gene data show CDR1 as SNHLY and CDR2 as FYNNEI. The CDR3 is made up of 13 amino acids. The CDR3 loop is CASRKDLNTEAFF. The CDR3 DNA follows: TGTGCCAGCAGGAAAGACCTTAACACTGAAGCTTTCTTT.

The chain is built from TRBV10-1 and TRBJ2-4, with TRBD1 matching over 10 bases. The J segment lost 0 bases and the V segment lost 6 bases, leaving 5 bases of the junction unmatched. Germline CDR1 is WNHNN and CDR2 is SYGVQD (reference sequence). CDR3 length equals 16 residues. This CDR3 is CASSGTGAGAKNIQYF. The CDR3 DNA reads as TGCGCCAGCAGCGGGACAGGGGCGGGAGCCAAAAACATTCAGTACTTC.

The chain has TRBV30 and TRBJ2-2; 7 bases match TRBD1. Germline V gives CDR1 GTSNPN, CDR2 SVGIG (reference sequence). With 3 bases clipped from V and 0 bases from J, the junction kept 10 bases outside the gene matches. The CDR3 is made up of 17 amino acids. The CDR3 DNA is TGTGCCTGGAGCTTGCCTTCAGGGACAGCGAACACCGGGGAGCTGTTTTTT. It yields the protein CAWSLPSGTANTGELFF.

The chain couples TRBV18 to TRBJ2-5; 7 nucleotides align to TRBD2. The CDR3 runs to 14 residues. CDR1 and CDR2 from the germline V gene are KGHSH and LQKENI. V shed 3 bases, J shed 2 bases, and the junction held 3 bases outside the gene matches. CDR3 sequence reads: CASSPLRGQETQYF. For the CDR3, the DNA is TGTGCCAGCTCACCCCTGCGGGGGCAAGAGACCCAGTACTTC.

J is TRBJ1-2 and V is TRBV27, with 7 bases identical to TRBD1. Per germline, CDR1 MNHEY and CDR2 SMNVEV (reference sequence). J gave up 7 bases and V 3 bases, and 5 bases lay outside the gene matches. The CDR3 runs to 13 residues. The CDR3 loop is CASSFRRQGGYTF. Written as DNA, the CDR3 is TGTGCCAGCAGTTTTCGACGACAGGGTGGCTACACCTTC.

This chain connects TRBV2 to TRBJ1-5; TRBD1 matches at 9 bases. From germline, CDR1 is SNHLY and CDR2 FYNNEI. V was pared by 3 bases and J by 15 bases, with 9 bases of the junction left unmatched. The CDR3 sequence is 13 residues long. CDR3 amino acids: CASSEETGGYPHF. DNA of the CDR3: TGTGCCAGCAGTGAGGAGACAGGGGGTTATCCGCATTTT.

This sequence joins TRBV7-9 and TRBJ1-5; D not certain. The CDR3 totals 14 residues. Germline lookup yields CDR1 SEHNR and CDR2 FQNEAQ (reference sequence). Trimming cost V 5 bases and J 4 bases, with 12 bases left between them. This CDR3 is CASSPLTENQPQHF. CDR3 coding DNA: TGTGCCAGCAGCCCTCTGACGGAGAATCAGCCCCAGCATTTT.

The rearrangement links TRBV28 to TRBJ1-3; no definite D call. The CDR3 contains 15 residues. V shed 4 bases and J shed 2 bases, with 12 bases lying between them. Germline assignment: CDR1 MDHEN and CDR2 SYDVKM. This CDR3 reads CASSSSRHPGNTIYF. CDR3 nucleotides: TGTGCCAGCAGTTCCTCCAGGCATCCTGGAAACACCATATATTTT.

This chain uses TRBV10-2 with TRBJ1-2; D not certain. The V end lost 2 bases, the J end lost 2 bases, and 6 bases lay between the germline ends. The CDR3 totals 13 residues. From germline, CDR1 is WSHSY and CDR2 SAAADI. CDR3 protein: CASSEIGNYGYTF. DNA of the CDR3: TGCGCCAGCAGTGAGATAGGAAACTATGGCTACACCTTC.

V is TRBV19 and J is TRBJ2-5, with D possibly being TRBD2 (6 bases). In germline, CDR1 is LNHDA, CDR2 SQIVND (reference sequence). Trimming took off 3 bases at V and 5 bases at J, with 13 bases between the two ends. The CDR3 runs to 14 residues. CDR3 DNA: TGTGCCAGTAGTATCGGAGGGAACGGGGAGACCCAGTACTTC. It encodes CASSIGGNGETQYF.

The CDR3 here is CASSLTVLAELFF. In DNA, the CDR3 is TGTGCCAGCAGCTTGACAGTCCTCGCGGAACTGTTTTTT. The chain uses TRBV5-5 and TRBJ1-4, with D unclear. This CDR3 comprises 13 residues. V lost 1 base, J lost 12 bases, and 13 bases lay in between. Looked up from germline, CDR1 is SGHKS and CDR2 is YYEKEE (reference sequence).

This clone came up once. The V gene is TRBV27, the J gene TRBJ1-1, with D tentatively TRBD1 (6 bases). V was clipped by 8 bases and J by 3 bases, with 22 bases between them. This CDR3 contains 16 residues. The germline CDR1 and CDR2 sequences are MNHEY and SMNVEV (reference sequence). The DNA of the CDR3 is TGTGCCAGCGCCCACAGGGAAGTCGTTGGGTACACTGAAGCTTTCTTT. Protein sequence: CASAHREVVGYTEAFF.